Listed below are T cell receptor beta chains from one sample, sequenced in a study of blood T cell repertoires in COVID-19. Produced via immunoSEQ multiplex PCR; TCRdb's table is partial and in-frame only. The table includes about 81,000 clones, roughly 75% detected once. The specimen sequenced was peripheral blood. The receptors derive from a woman aged 45-65 years with acute or convalescent COVID-19. Each CDR3 is given with its conserved first and last residue. The D gene is left open where the match is weak. Clone size is stated in some rows and not others, as once, few, many or a class when expanded.

TRBJ1-6	13	-	once	TRBV3-1/TRBV3-2	CASTPGVGSPLHF	TGTGCCAGCACCCCAGGGGTTGGCTCACCCCTCCACTTT
TRBJ2-2	17	-	few	TRBV13	CASSFRRGGSNTGELFF	TGTGCCAGCAGCTTCCGTCGAGGGGGTTCGAACACCGGGGAGCTGTTTTTT
TRBJ1-1	13	TRBD1	-	TRBV2	CASIRDRSTEAFF	TGTGCCAGCATAAGGGACAGGAGCACTGAAGCTTTCTTT
TRBJ1-2	13	-	-	TRBV27	CASSLKGFHGYTF	TGTGCCAGCAGTTTAAAGGGGTTCCATGGCTACACCTTC
TRBJ2-1	14	TRBD1	-	TRBV15	CATNLLGGHNEQFF	TGTGCCACCAATCTTCTAGGGGGCCACAATGAGCAGTTCTTC
TRBJ2-7	14	TRBD1	once	TRBV4-1	CASNQTGGSYEQYF	TGCGCCAGCAACCAGACAGGGGGATCCTACGAGCAGTACTTC
TRBJ1-2	13	TRBD1	-	TRBV5-1	CASSIRQGDGYTF	TGCGCCAGCAGCATACGACAGGGGGATGGCTACACCTTC
TRBJ1-2	14	-	-	TRBV25-1	CASSVDNRLRGYTF	TGTGCCAGCAGTGTGGACAACCGTTTGCGTGGCTACACCTTC
TRBJ2-7	16	TRBD2	few	TRBV6-5	CASSYLPAGGHYEQYF	TGTGCCAGCAGTTATCTCCCAGCGGGGGGCCACTACGAGCAGTACTTC
TRBJ2-2	15	-	few	TRBV5-1	CASSLSQGNTGELFF	TGCGCCAGCAGCTTGTCTCAGGGGAACACCGGGGAGCTGTTTTTT
TRBJ1-1	13	-	-	TRBV2	CASSGVSVTEAFF	TGTGCCAGCAGTGGAGTGAGCGTCACTGAAGCTTTCTTT
TRBJ1-2	15	TRBD1	-	TRBV6-6	CASSSRDRTLGGYTF	TGTGCCAGCAGTTCTCGGGACAGGACTCTGGGGGGCTACACCTTC
TRBJ1-2	14	-	-	TRBV9	CASSLNRGEYGYTF	TGTGCCAGCAGCTTAAATCGGGGGGAATATGGCTACACCTTC
TRBJ1-5	16	TRBD1	few	TRBV19	CASSNRDRGPNQPQHF	TGTGCCAGTAGTAACCGGGACAGGGGGCCCAATCAGCCCCAGCATTTT
TRBJ1-3	14	TRBD1	-	TRBV28	CASSLTGGLRTIYF	TGTGCCAGCAGTTTAACAGGGGGCCTGAGGACCATATATTTT
TRBJ2-1	13	-	-	TRBV10-3	CATEKEGKNEQFF	TGTGCCACGGAGAAAGAGGGAAAGAATGAGCAGTTCTTC
TRBJ1-1	13	-	few	TRBV12-3/TRBV12-4	CASSLIMTDEAFF	TGTGCCAGCAGTTTAATTATGACAGATGAAGCTTTCTTT
TRBJ2-5	14	-	-	TRBV6-6	CASSWLGSQETQYF	TGTGCCAGCAGTTGGTTGGGGAGCCAAGAGACCCAGTACTTC
TRBJ2-5	18	TRBD1	medium-sized	TRBV27	CASSPTTGGAEEKETQYF	TGTGCCAGCAGTCCCACGACAGGGGGCGCGGAGGAAAAAGAGACCCAGTACTTC
TRBJ1-2	15	-	-	TRBV6-5	CASSYSPGSLDGYTF	TGTGCCAGCAGTTACTCCCCAGGGTCTCTTGATGGCTACACCTTC
TRBJ1-1	14	TRBD1	-	TRBV6-2/TRBV6-3	CASSLTTGRTEAFF	TGTGCCAGCAGTCTAACGACAGGGAGAACTGAAGCTTTCTTT
TRBJ1-2	14	TRBD1	-	TRBV6-5	CASSYEGARDGYTF	TGTGCCAGCAGTTACGAGGGGGCGAGGGATGGCTACACCTTC
TRBJ2-7	12	-	-	TRBV5-4	CASSFQGYEQYF	TGTGCCAGCAGCTTCCAGGGTTACGAGCAGTACTTC
TRBJ1-6	13	-	-	TRBV12-3/TRBV12-4	CASSSQNGSPLHF	TGTGCCAGCAGTTCACAGAACGGTTCACCCCTCCACTTT
TRBJ1-2	15	-	-	TRBV6-1	CASSERAGGTDGYTF	TGTGCCAGCAGTGAAAGGGCAGGCGGGACGGATGGCTACACCTTC
TRBJ1-1	13	-	-	TRBV6-5	CASSYGAVGGAFF	TGTGCCAGCAGTTACGGGGCGGTGGGGGGAGCTTTCTTT
TRBJ1-2	12	-	-	TRBV12-3/TRBV12-4	CASRLQGSGYTF	TGTGCCAGCAGATTACAGGGTTCTGGCTACACCTTC
TRBJ2-7	16	TRBD2	-	TRBV4-2	CASSQDGVAGLGEQYF	TGTGCCAGCAGCCAAGACGGGGTAGCGGGGTTAGGTGAGCAGTACTTC
TRBJ2-2	16	-	-	TRBV7-9	CASSFVTGANTGELFF	TGTGCCAGCAGCTTTGTTACCGGGGCGAACACCGGGGAGCTGTTTTTT
TRBJ1-2	14	TRBD1	-	TRBV5-5	CASSHDRGSYGYTF	TGTGCCAGCAGCCACGACAGGGGGTCCTATGGCTACACCTTC
TRBJ2-1	14	-	-	TRBV11-2	CASSLIWANNEQFF	TGTGCCAGCAGCTTAATTTGGGCCAACAATGAGCAGTTCTTC
TRBJ2-1	15	TRBD2	-	TRBV9	CASSVGGFGYNEQFF	TGTGCCAGCAGCGTCGGGGGGTTCGGGTACAATGAGCAGTTCTTC
TRBJ1-1	13	TRBD1	few	TRBV5-1	CASSWTGNSEAFF	TGCGCCAGCAGCTGGACAGGGAACTCTGAAGCTTTCTTT
TRBJ1-2	15	-	-	TRBV25-1	CASSALLQGPYGYTF	TGTGCCAGCAGTGCCCTATTACAGGGACCCTATGGCTACACCTTC
TRBJ2-6	18	TRBD1	-	TRBV6-1	CASSEGQGTVSGANVLTF	TGTGCCAGCAGTGAGGGACAGGGTACCGTCTCTGGGGCCAACGTCCTGACTTTC
TRBJ1-1	17	TRBD1	-	TRBV7-2	CASSLIGGQDMNTEAFF	TGTGCCAGCAGCTTAATCGGGGGACAGGACATGAACACTGAAGCTTTCTTT
TRBJ1-3	13	-	-	TRBV6-5	CASKLGPRGAIYF	TGTGCCAGCAAACTCGGGCCTCGGGGGGCCATATATTTT
TRBJ1-3	15	-	-	TRBV3-1/TRBV3-2	CASSQDSSSGNTIYF	TGTGCCAGCAGCCAAGATTCGAGCTCTGGAAACACCATATATTTT
TRBJ1-5	14	TRBD1	-	TRBV6-2/TRBV6-3	CASSLQGGNQPQHF	TGTGCCAGCAGTTTACAGGGGGGCAATCAGCCCCAGCATTTT
TRBJ2-1	18	-	-	TRBV5-6	CASSLEGSASYNEQGGFF	TGTGCCAGCAGCTTGGAGGGTAGCGCCTCCTACAATGAGCAGGGAGGCTTCTTC
TRBJ1-2	14	-	-	TRBV29-1	CSVVQDRRDYGYTF	TGCAGCGTAGTACAGGACCGTCGGGACTATGGCTACACCTTC
TRBJ2-3	14	-	-	TRBV3-1/TRBV3-2	CASSLRLGGVTQYF	TGTGCCAGCAGCCTGAGACTGGGCGGGGTTACGCAGTATTTT
TRBJ1-5	13	-	-	TRBV4-1	CASSPPSYQPQHF	TGCGCCAGCAGCCCCCCGAGTTATCAGCCCCAGCATTTT
TRBJ1-2	14	-	once	TRBV4-1	CASSQGGTNYGYTF	TGCGCCAGCAGCCAGGGAGGGACTAACTATGGCTACACCTTC
TRBJ1-5	13	-	-	TRBV7-2	CASSLSQRRPQHF	TGTGCCAGCAGCTTATCTCAGAGGAGGCCCCAGCATTTT
TRBJ1-1	15	-	few	TRBV15	CATSGALEMNTEAFF	TGTGCCACCAGCGGGGCGCTGGAAATGAACACTGAAGCTTTCTTT
TRBJ2-1	14	-	few	TRBV10-3	CAISESGSRGEQFF	TGTGCCATCAGTGAGTCGGGTAGCCGGGGTGAGCAGTTCTTC
TRBJ1-2	13	-	-	TRBV9	CASSPRTVYGYTF	TGTGCCAGCAGCCCTCGGACAGTCTATGGCTACACCTTC
TRBJ2-1	15	TRBD2	-	TRBV5-1	CASSLVTSGGNEQFF	TGCGCCAGCAGCTTGGTAACTAGCGGGGGGAATGAGCAGTTCTTC
TRBJ1-4	15	-	-	TRBV5-1	CASSLERGTNEKLFF	TGCGCCAGCAGCTTGGAAAGGGGAACTAATGAAAAACTGTTTTTT
TRBJ1-1	17	TRBD1	-	TRBV7-9	CASSFHPAPGQAVEAFF	TGTGCCAGCAGCTTCCACCCCGCCCCGGGACAGGCGGTGGAAGCTTTCTTT
TRBJ2-2	14	TRBD1	-	TRBV19	CASRDRVNTGELFF	TGTGCCAGCAGGGACAGGGTGAACACCGGGGAGCTGTTTTTT
TRBJ1-4	15	TRBD1	once	TRBV11-2	CASSTDRGTNEKLFF	TGTGCCAGCAGCACCGACAGGGGTACTAATGAAAAACTGTTTTTT
TRBJ2-5	14	TRBD1	-	TRBV7-9	CASSSGQLKETQYF	TGTGCCAGCAGCTCGGGACAGCTCAAAGAGACCCAGTACTTC
TRBJ1-2	10	-	few	TRBV30	CAARNYGYTF	TGTGCCGCCAGAAACTATGGCTACACCTTC
TRBJ1-2	14	TRBD1	-	TRBV14	CASSWDRRLGGYTF	TGTGCCAGCAGCTGGGACAGGCGACTGGGTGGCTACACCTTC
TRBJ2-7	12	-	few	TRBV5-5	CASSFQGTEQYF	TGTGCCAGCAGCTTCCAGGGGACAGAGCAGTACTTC
TRBJ1-1	13	-	-	TRBV5-6	CASSLGTFAEAFF	TGTGCCAGCAGCCTAGGGACTTTCGCTGAAGCTTTCTTT
TRBJ1-1	14	TRBD1	few	TRBV6-5	CASKETGWDTEAFF	TGTGCCAGCAAAGAGACAGGGTGGGACACTGAAGCTTTCTTT